One sample yielded the 21 T cell receptor beta chains listed below, sequenced in a study of CD8 T cells in ankylosing spondylitis. Via MiXCR, TCRdb re-called the 5' RACE reads, giving one row per CDR3 protein. The sample lists nearly 250,000 distinct CDR3 sequences, 32% occurring once. The sample was blood, either unsorted or a sorted T cell fraction (not recorded which). The source is a male donor with ankylosing spondylitis or in good health (not recorded which).

This clonotype was seen only a few times. The chain is built from TRBV5-5 and TRBJ1-1; D possibly corresponds to TRBD1 (5 bases). The CDR3 consists of 14 residues. With 7 bases removed from V and 10 bases from J, the gap between germline ends came to 23 bases. The germline CDR1 and CDR2 sequences are SGHKS and YYEKEE (reference sequence). CDR3 protein: CASSAPHGDQLAFF. CDR3 bases: TGTGCCAGCTCGGCCCCACACGGGGACCAGCTAGCTTTCTTT.

This clonotype was picked up one time. The chain employs TRBV28 and TRBJ1-2; possibly TRBD1 for D (5 bases). With 3 bases removed from V and 2 bases from J, the gap between germline ends came to 10 bases. Germline V gene sequence: CDR1 MDHEN, CDR2 SYDVKM. This CDR3 is 14 amino acids long. The CDR3 sequence: CASSLAGPNYGYTF. CDR3 DNA sequence: TGTGCCAGCAGTTTGGCAGGGCCCAACTATGGCTACACCTTC.

V gene TRBV10-3 combines with J gene TRBJ2-2; D uncertain. The CDR3 spans 11 residues. Germline CDR1 and CDR2: ENHRY and SYGVKD. The V end lost 6 bases, the J end lost 5 bases, and 4 bases lay between the germline ends. CDR3 DNA: TGTGCCATCAGCAGGACCGGGGAGCTGTTTTTT. Translating gives CAISRTGELFF.

In this sample, this clonotype turned up a few times. The V and J genes are TRBV20-1 and TRBJ2-1; D may be TRBD1 (5 bases). Germline values: CDR1 DFQATT, CDR2 SNEGSKA (reference sequence). The CDR3 is 13 amino acids. V was pared by 6 bases and J by 0 bases, with 9 bases between. The CDR3 DNA follows: TGCAGTGCATCCGACAGCTCCTACAATGAGCAGTTCTTC. Its translation: CSASDSSYNEQFF.

CDR3 DNA sequence: TGTGCCAGCAGTTTGAGTTATGATACGCAGTATTTT. Protein sequence: CASSLSYDTQYF. The chain recombines TRBV12-3 or TRBV12-4 with TRBJ2-3; D gene unclear. The ends were cut back, 3 bases at V and 6 bases at J, with 7 bases in the middle. The CDR3 consists of 12 residues.

The chain recombines TRBV5-1 with TRBJ2-3; D gene ambiguous. Germline loops: CDR1 SGHRS, CDR2 YFSETQ. V was trimmed by 4 bases and J by 5 bases, leaving 14 bases between them. The CDR3 consists of 14 residues. CDR3 nucleotide sequence: TGCGCCAGCAGCCCCTCCTCGGTGAGAGATACGCAGTATTTT. Its protein is CASSPSSVRDTQYF.

V gene TRBV27 combines with J gene TRBJ2-3, with 9 positions matching TRBD2. The trim removed 4 bases at V and 1 base at J, leaving 3 bases unmatched. Looked up from germline, CDR1 is MNHEY and CDR2 is SMNVEV (reference sequence). This CDR3 is 15 amino acids long. CDR3 sequence (DNA): TGTGCCAGCAGTTCGAAGCGGGGGGGCACAGATACGCAGTATTTT. It is translated as CASSSKRGGTDTQYF.

The V and J genes are TRBV4-1 and TRBJ2-4; tentatively, D is TRBD2 (5 bases). Germline values: CDR1 MGHRA, CDR2 YSYEKL. The germline V and J ends were trimmed by 0 bases and 9 bases, with 24 bases remaining between them. The CDR3 is made up of 18 amino acids. The CDR3 is CASSQEYSTMVGMGIQYF. The CDR3, as DNA: TGCGCCAGCAGCCAAGAATATTCGACAATGGTCGGGATGGGCATTCAGTACTTC.

Notes on this clonotype: A read error may explain this, as a much larger clone is one base away. The rearrangement links TRBV12-3 or TRBV12-4 to TRBJ2-7, with 9 bases fitting TRBD1. Trimming removed 6 bases from V and 3 bases from J; junction bases left unmatched: 6. The CDR3 contains 14 residues. Here the CDR3 DNA reads TGTGCCAGCAGCCCTGGGACAGGGTTCTACGAGCAGTACTTC. Encoded protein: CASSPGTGFYEQYF.

The chain is built from TRBV27 and TRBJ2-4; D is uncertain. The length of the CDR3 is 12 residues. Per germline, CDR1 MNHEY and CDR2 SMNVEV (reference sequence). V gave up 6 bases and J gave up 2 bases, with 5 bases separating them. CDR3 sequence: CASRGTKNIQYF. In DNA form, the CDR3 reads TGTGCCAGCAGAGGGACCAAAAACATTCAGTACTTC.

V usage is TRBV6-1 and J usage is TRBJ1-1, with unresolved D. The CDR3 runs to 14 residues. Trimming removed 3 bases from V and 4 bases from J, with 12 bases in between. Germline values: CDR1 MNHNS, CDR2 SASEGT. The CDR3 reads CASSETLRGTEAFF. CDR3 sequence (DNA): TGTGCCAGCAGTGAGACTTTGCGGGGCACTGAAGCTTTCTTT.

This clonotype was detected ten times or more. V gene TRBV20-1 combines with J gene TRBJ1-2, with unresolved D. Germline CDR1 DFQATT, CDR2 SNEGSKA (reference sequence). Trimming removed 4 bases at V and 5 bases at J, with 11 bases between. The CDR3 has 12 amino acids. CDR3 residues: CSANRLRYGYTF. In DNA form, the CDR3 reads TGCAGTGCTAACCGTTTGCGGTATGGCTACACCTTC.

The gene calls are TRBV28 and TRBJ1-3; 7 nucleotides match TRBD1. The V gene's germline CDR1 is MDHEN and CDR2 SYDVKM. With V trimmed by 1 base and J by 0 bases, 6 bases remained unmatched. The CDR3 extends over 17 amino acids. Here the CDR3 DNA reads TGTGCCAGCAGTTTATCAGGGGGTGACTACTCTGGAAACACCATATATTTT. This translates into CASSLSGGDYSGNTIYF.

The genes are TRBV20-1 and TRBJ2-7, with TRBD1 as a possible D gene (7 bases). Looked up from germline, CDR1 is DFQATT and CDR2 is SNEGSKA (reference sequence). The V gene lost 2 bases and the J gene lost 0 bases, with 17 bases spanning the gap. This CDR3 contains 16 residues. The CDR3 DNA is TGCAGTGCTAGAAAAGGAGGGGGCCCCAGCTCCTACGAGCAGTACTTC. It codes for CSARKGGGPSSYEQYF.

The chain is built from TRBV6-5 and TRBJ2-7; D is undetermined. V was shortened by 0 bases and J by 0 bases, with 9 bases between the two germline ends. The CDR3 is 15 amino acids. Germline V gene sequence: CDR1 MNHEY, CDR2 SVGAGI. In nucleotides, the CDR3 is TGTGCCAGCAGTTACTCGAAATTCAGCTCCTACGAGCAGTACTTC. Translated, it gives CASSYSKFSSYEQYF.

The gene calls are TRBV28 and TRBJ2-5; 11 bases line up with TRBD1. V trimming: 3 bases; J trimming: 2 bases; junction bases outside the gene matches: 5. CDR3 length: 16 amino acids. Germline lookup yields CDR1 MDHEN and CDR2 SYDVKM. Written as DNA, the CDR3 is TGTGCCAGCAGTTTCGCGGGGACAGGGGGACAAGAGACCCAGTACTTC. It encodes CASSFAGTGGQETQYF.

This clonotype was seen only a few times. One end of the junction fails to match germline, which may point to a read error. V gene TRBV12-3 or TRBV12-4 combines with J gene TRBJ2-1; D may be TRBD1 or TRBD2 (5 bases each). There are 11 residues in the CDR3. CDR3 residues: CASRGIGRGVF. For the CDR3, the DNA is TGTGCCAGCAGAGGGATCGGCCGAGGGGTCTTC.

The rearrangement joins TRBV12-3 or TRBV12-4 to TRBJ1-1, with a possible D match to TRBD1 (6 bases). This CDR3 spans 14 amino acids. V lost 6 bases, J lost 4 bases, and 15 bases lay in between. CDR3 amino acids: CASSQQGRGTEAFF. The DNA for the CDR3 is TGTGCCAGCAGCCAACAGGGCCGGGGCACTGAAGCTTTCTTT.

This clonotype was counted at least ten times. The rearrangement joins TRBV6-2 or TRBV6-3 to TRBJ2-3; D may be TRBD2 (5 bases). Looked up from germline, CDR1 is MNHEY and CDR2 is SVGEGT. V lost 2 bases and J lost 2, with 5 bases in between. The CDR3 sequence is 13 residues long. CDR3 residues: CASSYLATDTQYF. CDR3 bases: TGTGCCAGCAGTTACCTAGCCACAGATACGCAGTATTTT.

This clonotype came up a few times. This chain connects TRBV12-3 or TRBV12-4 to TRBJ2-7; 7 nucleotides agree with TRBD1. CDR3 length: 13 residues. The J segment lost 5 bases and the V segment lost 5 bases, leaving 6 bases of the junction unmatched. CDR3 nucleotide sequence: TGTGCCAGCAGTGAGGACAGGTCCCACGAGCAGTACTTC. Protein: CASSEDRSHEQYF.

This clonotype was counted a few times. One end of the junction is discordant with germline, which a read error may explain. The rearrangement uses TRBV7-7 and TRBJ2-5; D not resolved. Germline V CDR1 and CDR2: SSHAT, FNYEAQ (reference sequence). This CDR3 region has 11 residues. The CDR3 bases are TGTGCTAGCAGCTTAAAGGGGACCCAGTACTTC. This codes for CASSLKGTQYF. Based on the CDR3 plus reference TRBV7-7 and TRBJ2-5, the full variable domain is GAGVSQSPRYKVTKRGQDVTLRCDPISSHATLYWYQQALGQGPEFLTYFNYEAQPDKSGLPSDRFSAERPEGSISTLTIQRTEQRDSAMYRCASSLKGTQYFGPGTRLLVL.